What follows are 7 T cell receptor beta chains derived from one specimen sequenced in a study of memory CD4+ T cells and cytomegalovirus serostatus. TCRdb's copy holds only in-frame clones and misses some; the assay was immunoSEQ multiplex PCR. Altogether some 50,000 clones are present, roughly four fifths being singletons, with the ten largest covering 1.5% to 2%. Single viable CD3+CD4+CD8-CD45RO+ cells were sorted as the memory CD4+ T cells. Sequenced material: memory CD4+ T cells from blood. Source of these receptors: an adult in good health and CMV-seronegative.

The rearrangement links TRBV19 to TRBJ2-3; 8 nucleotides match TRBD2. Trimming removed 5 bases from V and 2 bases from J; junction bases left unmatched: 9. Germline assignment: CDR1 LNHDA and CDR2 SQIVND (reference sequence). The CDR3 totals 16 residues. CDR3 in amino acids: CASSSPPGGFTDTQYF. The DNA for the CDR3 is TGTGCCAGTAGTTCCCCCCCGGGAGGGTTCACAGATACGCAGTATTTT.

V usage is TRBV27 and J usage is TRBJ1-4, with TRBD1 identical over 10 bases. From germline, CDR1 is MNHEY and CDR2 SMNVEV (reference sequence). This CDR3 is 15 amino acids long. V trimming: 6 bases; J trimming: 7 bases; junction bases outside the gene matches: 8. This CDR3 is CASRFRQGASEKLFF. Here the CDR3 DNA reads TGTGCCAGCAGATTCCGACAGGGGGCGAGTGAAAAACTGTTTTTT.

This clone was counted between two and nine times. The V call is TRBV18, the J call TRBJ1-2, with D maybe TRBD1 (6 bases). CDR3 length: 14 amino acids. CDR1 is KGHSH and CDR2 is LQKENI in the germline V gene. The V and J ends lost 4 bases and 0 bases respectively, with 9 bases between them. The CDR3 is CASSQDSANYGYTF. CDR3 bases: TGTGCCAGCTCACAGGACAGTGCTAACTATGGCTACACCTTC.

As DNA, the CDR3 is TGCGCCAGCAGCTTGGGCAGGGGCGGGGAAAAACTGTTTTTT. This encodes CASSLGRGGEKLFF. V and J are TRBV5-1 and TRBJ1-4; perhaps TRBD1 as D (6 bases). The CDR3 loop spans 14 amino acids. V lost 0 bases and J 8 bases, leaving 11 bases between the germline ends. CDR1 and CDR2 from the germline V gene are SGHRS and YFSETQ.

The V call is TRBV6-1, the J call TRBJ2-2; D is unresolved. CDR3 size: 14 residues. Germline assignment: CDR1 MNHNS and CDR2 SASEGT. The V gene lost 5 bases and the J gene lost 5 bases, with 12 bases spanning the gap. The CDR3 coding sequence is TGTGCCAGCAGTAAGACGCGCCAAACCGGGGAGCTGTTTTTT. This sequence encodes CASSKTRQTGELFF.

The gene calls are TRBV11-2 and TRBJ1-5, with 9 bases matching TRBD1. The germline V gene encodes CDR1 SGHAT and CDR2 FQNNGV. This CDR3 region has 15 residues. Trimming removed 4 bases from V and 4 bases from J; junction bases left unmatched: 5. The DNA for the CDR3 is TGTGCCAGCAGCTCAGGACAGGGGCGAAATCAGCCCCAGCATTTT. The encoded protein is CASSSGQGRNQPQHF.

This chain connects TRBV20-1 to TRBJ1-1; D is undetermined. Trimming took 4 bases from V and 8 from J, leaving 2 bases between them. The germline CDR1 and CDR2 sequences are DFQATT and SNEGSKA (reference sequence). This CDR3 spans 8 amino acids. Written as DNA, the CDR3 is TGCAGTGCTAAAGAAGCTTTCTTT. Translating it yields CSAKEAFF.